One T cell receptor beta chain is described in this entry. Its antigen is not identified. The data derive from a study of pediatric ulcerative colitis. Findings and caveats of the study: Blood-rectal clonal overlap within each person was significantly higher in ulcerative colitis patients than controls. In rectum, acute severe colitis had expanded clones and less diversity. A couple of rectal clonotypes were found only in ulcerative colitis patients, all of them.

At colonoscopy, a blood sample was also collected. TCRdb keeps only in-frame clones here, not all; method: immunoSEQ multiplex PCR. The sample consists of 13,000 to 15,000 clones, just under 90% of them appearing once. The sequence was obtained from a boy younger than 18 with moderate ulcerative colitis. The sequencing sample was made of blood.

The CDR3 reads CASSRDTTYEQYF. The CDR3 nucleotides are TGTGCCAGCTCACGGGACACTACCTACGAGCAGTACTTC. The chain links TRBV18 to TRBJ2-7; D might be TRBD1 (6 bases). Trimming stripped 4 bases from V and 2 bases from J, with 9 bases between. CDR1 KGHSH and CDR2 LQKENI come from the germline V gene. This CDR3 contains 13 residues.